This T cell receptor (beta chain) was profiled in a study of low-dose radiotherapy and immunotherapy resistance in tumors. V trimming: 6 bases; J trimming: 7 bases; junction bases outside the gene matches: 12. The CDR3 is 15 residues long. From germline, CDR1 is SGHTA and CDR2 FQGNSA. Time point meaning: after trial treatment. Treatment indicated: LDRT plus nivolumab, ipilimumab, low-dose cyclophosphamide and aspirin (RACIN trial). Eligibility was restricted to patients presenting with advanced solid tumors that lacked tumor-infiltrating lymphocytes. This clonotype has a count of ten or more. Primers targeting TRAV and TRBV primed first-strand cDNA, covering alpha and beta chains. TCRs underwent roughly 19 PCR cycles of amplification with a constant-region primer and V-primer adapter. Following isolation, mRNA was amplified via in vitro transcription. TCRdb independently ran MiXCR on the reads; one entry per CDR3 protein. This table has 95,000 to 100,000 distinct CDR3 sequences, around 21% appearing once.

Here the sequenced sample was PBMCs, taken after low-dose radiotherapy plus immunotherapy. This receptor was taken from a male donor with prostate cancer. The V and J genes are TRBV7-2 and TRBJ2-1; 7 positions match TRBD1. The chain's CDR3 is CASRIYGPRGNEQFF. CDR3 DNA sequence: TGTGCCAGCAGGATATACGGCCCCAGGGGGAATGAGCAGTTCTTC.